This record concerns one TCR beta chain sequence. What it binds is not known. TCRdb passed the RACE reads through MiXCR, listing each CDR3 protein once. This repertoire shows under 130,000 distinct CDR3 sequences, about 34% found once; its top ten account for more than 2.5%. The time point here: patch test 3, about 24 weeks after DPC sensitization. Treatment in this sample: therapeutic diphenylcyclopropenone sensitization with weekly scalp DPC. From whole blood left unfractionated, total RNA was extracted. This sample stems from a study of human T cells and chemical hapten exposure. Study details: Patients additionally received therapeutic doses of diphenylcyclopropenone on the scalp once a week, and this continued throughout the roughly 25-week study. General study results and limits: The number of TCRs above 1 in 1000 frequency did not change after DPC sensitization. Expanded TCRs were compared with controls, and the expanded TCRs formed significantly more large CDR3 similarity clusters.

The CDR3 is made up of 14 amino acids. Per germline, CDR1 SGDLS and CDR2 YYNGEE. Trimming left V 0 bases short and J 4 bases short, with 10 bases between. The material sequenced was whole blood, taken in connection with sensitization to the hapten diphenylcyclopropenone (DPC). The genes are TRBV9 and TRBJ1-1, with TRBD1 as a possible D gene (6 bases). The source is a man aged 40-55 years with alopecia areata. Some clones in this sample may be carry-over from other donors' samples. The CDR3 reads CASSVGGAGTEAFF. DNA for the CDR3: TGTGCCAGCAGCGTAGGGGGGGCCGGCACTGAAGCTTTCTTT.